Reported below is one T cell receptor beta chain. The assay was immunoSEQ multiplex PCR, and TCRdb's table has in-frame clones only and misses some. The sample lists tens of thousands of clones, 89% seen once, with 10% in the top ten. This sample was taken from a study of OX40 agonist ivuxolimab in advanced cancers. Germline values: CDR1 SGHAT, CDR2 FQNNGV. The CDR3 sequence is 16 residues long. Trimming removed 2 bases at V and 6 bases at J, with 16 bases between. The V gene is TRBV11-2, the J gene TRBJ2-2; D gene uncertain. The sequenced sample was CD4+ or CD8+ T cells sorted from blood, obtained in a trial of the OX40 agonist ivuxolimab. The receptor's source is an adult with an advanced solid tumor such as melanoma, head and neck, liver or kidney cancer. In nucleotides, the CDR3 is TGTGCCAGCAGCTTATCCCGGATGCGAGCCGCCGGGGAGCTGTTTTTT. Protein sequence: CASSLSRMRAAGELFF.